The 30 T cell receptor beta chains reported below all come from one sample, sequenced in a study of beta chain features in type 1 diabetes. Study-wide findings and caveats: Shortening that was moderate but significant affected the TCRB CDR3s of Type 1 diabetes patients in all four CD4+ subsets.

Antigens for these TCRs are unknown. The study reverse transcribed the entire isolated RNA, so it sequenced expressed TCRB transcripts. Profiling relied on immunoSEQ multiplex PCR, and the TCRdb table lists in-frame clones only, not all of them. The table records about 340,000 clones, roughly 12% of them present only once. The sample comprised naive CD4+ T cells from blood. Receptors originate from a young woman with type 1 diabetes.

The chain is built from TRBV18 and TRBJ1-1; TRBD1 agrees at 9 bases. CDR1 and CDR2 from the germline V gene are KGHSH and LQKENI. After removal of 4 bases from V and 4 bases from J, the junction contained 7 bases not matched to a gene. The CDR3 runs to 15 residues. The CDR3 is CASSLGQGLGTEAFF. The CDR3 nucleotides are TGTGCCAGCTCACTAGGACAGGGGTTGGGCACTGAAGCTTTCTTT.

This clone was found a few times. The genes are TRBV15 and TRBJ2-3; 12 nucleotides agree with TRBD2. Germline loops: CDR1 LNHNV, CDR2 YYDKDF (reference sequence). The CDR3 is 16 amino acids. Unmatched junction bases numbered 6, after V lost 2 bases and J lost 6 bases. As DNA, the CDR3 is TGTGCCACCAGCAGACGAAGGACTAGCGGGATGGATACGCAGTATTTT. Translation: CATSRRRTSGMDTQYF.

In its sample, this clone was seen a few times. The genes are TRBV18 and TRBJ2-1; 9 bases are a match to TRBD2. Germline CDR1 and CDR2: KGHSH and LQKENI. The CDR3 spans 13 residues. CDR3 in amino acids: CAGGRADLGEQFF. In nucleotides, the CDR3 is TGTGCGGGCGGGAGGGCCGACCTTGGTGAGCAGTTCTTC.

The chain is built from TRBV4-3 and TRBJ2-1, with 11 bases lining up with TRBD2. Germline CDR1 is LGHNA and CDR2 is YSLEER. CDR3 size: 18 residues. The V and J ends lost 4 bases and 7 bases, in that order; junction bases with no gene match: 15. The CDR3 loop is CASSRHKASGRYVNEQFF. The CDR3 DNA sequence: TGCGCCAGCAGCCGCCACAAGGCTAGCGGGAGGTACGTGAATGAGCAGTTCTTC.

The J gene is TRBJ2-1, the V gene TRBV28; 8 bases map to TRBD2. This CDR3 has 15 residues. The germline gives CDR1 MDHEN, CDR2 SYDVKM. The V segment lost 5 bases and the J segment 9 bases; nucleotides outside the gene matches: 12. As DNA, the CDR3 is TGTGCCAGCAGTCGTGGTACAGCGGGAGAAGGTGAGCAGTTCTTC. This codes for CASSRGTAGEGEQFF.

This clone has a handful of counts. The J gene is TRBJ2-6, the V gene TRBV19; D uncertain. There are 18 residues in the CDR3. From germline, CDR1 is LNHDA and CDR2 SQIVND (reference sequence). V was shortened by 0 bases and J by 0 bases, with 12 bases between the two germline ends. The CDR3 DNA sequence: TGTGCCAGTAGTATAGACCCCCAGGATAGCTCTGGGGCCAACGTCCTGACTTTC. Translated: CASSIDPQDSSGANVLTF.

There are a few counts of this clone. The CDR3 region has the DNA TGTGCCAGCAGAAACGACAGGGATGGCTACACCTTC. Translated, it gives CASRNDRDGYTF. The chain employs TRBV4-2 and TRBJ1-2; 7 bases fit TRBD1. Trimming removed 6 bases from V and 6 bases from J; junction bases left unmatched: 4. Germline CDR1 and CDR2: LGHNA and YNFKEQ. This CDR3 has 12 amino acids.

This chain uses TRBV11-2 with TRBJ2-1; TRBD2 might be the D (6 bases). The V end was cut by 5 bases, the J end by 4 bases, with 15 bases between. The CDR3 runs 15 residues. Germline CDR1 is SGHAT and CDR2 is FQNNGV. CDR3 in amino acids: CASSPFSGPYNEQFF. Written as DNA, the CDR3 is TGTGCCAGCAGCCCCTTTAGCGGCCCATACAATGAGCAGTTCTTC.

The chain carries TRBV7-2 and TRBJ1-4, with 8 bases identical to TRBD1. CDR3 length equals 14 residues. V shed 5 bases and J 10 bases; nucleotides not matched to a gene: 9. Germline V gene data show CDR1 as SGHTA and CDR2 as FQGNSA. Written as DNA, the CDR3 is TGTGCCAGCAGCAACAGGGGGGTCTATGGAAAACTGTTTTTT. Translating it yields CASSNRGVYGKLFF.

This rearrangement joins TRBV28 to TRBJ2-4; TRBD1 might be the D (6 bases). Germline V gene data show CDR1 as MDHEN and CDR2 as SYDVKM. Trimming removed 5 bases at V and 0 bases at J, with 20 bases between. The CDR3 loop spans 18 amino acids. The CDR3 coding sequence is TGTGCCAGCAGTCCACCAGCAGGACAGAAAGTAGCCAAAAACATTCAGTACTTC. This sequence encodes CASSPPAGQKVAKNIQYF.

The sample holds a few counts of this clone. V usage is TRBV9 and J usage is TRBJ2-5, with TRBD2 matching 11 bases. Germline V gene sequence: CDR1 SGDLS, CDR2 YYNGEE. The junction had 12 bases not matched to a gene; V was cut back by 4 bases and J by 7 bases. CDR3 length: 16 residues. Here the CDR3 reads CASSPFVAGGPGTQYF. The CDR3 DNA sequence: TGTGCCAGCAGCCCTTTTGTAGCGGGAGGGCCCGGGACCCAGTACTTC. The full variable domain, in which reference TRBV9 and TRBJ2-5 provide the parts outside the CDR3, is DSGVTQTPKHLITATGQRVTLRCSPRSGDLSVYWYQQSLDQGLQFLIQYYNGEERAKGNILERFSAQQFPDLHSELNLSSLELGDSALYFCASSPFVAGGPGTQYFGPGTRLLVL.

This clone has a handful of counts. The V and J genes are TRBV28 and TRBJ2-7; no firm D call. Deletions cut 3 bases from V and 5 bases from J, with 5 bases between. The germline V gene has CDR1 MDHEN and CDR2 SYDVKM. This CDR3 contains 11 residues. The CDR3 region is CASSFRNEQYF. CDR3 bases: TGTGCCAGCAGTTTCAGGAACGAGCAGTACTTC.

This clone was recorded a few times. The V and J genes are TRBV11-3 and TRBJ2-1; the D is unclear. CDR3 length: 13 amino acids. CDR1 is SGHNT and CDR2 is YENEEA in the germline V gene. V gave up 5 bases and J gave up 4 bases, with 9 bases separating them. The DNA of the CDR3 is TGTGCCAGCAGCGGTAACGAGTACAATGAGCAGTTCTTC. It specifies CASSGNEYNEQFF.

This clone has just a few counts. This chain joins TRBV7-9 and TRBJ1-2, with D possibly matching TRBD1 (5 bases). CDR3 length: 14 amino acids. CDR1 is SEHNR, CDR2 FQNEAQ, per germline (reference sequence). Trimming pared 6 bases from V and 7 bases from J, leaving 18 bases between. CDR3 in amino acids: CASRQGDRDAGYTF. The CDR3 region has the DNA TGTGCCAGCAGGCAAGGGGATAGGGATGCTGGCTACACCTTC.

The chain uses TRBV18 and TRBJ2-5, with D unresolved. The CDR3 loop spans 12 amino acids. V was pared by 5 bases and J by 0 bases, with 4 bases between. Germline loops: CDR1 KGHSH, CDR2 LQKENI. The CDR3 reads CASSEYQETQYF. In DNA, the CDR3 is TGTGCCAGCTCAGAGTACCAAGAGACCCAGTACTTC.

The J gene is TRBJ2-1, the V gene TRBV25-1, with TRBD1 matching over 12 bases. V dropped 2 bases and J dropped 8; count of bases not matched to a gene: 7. Germline values: CDR1 MGHDK, CDR2 SYGVNS. The CDR3 runs 16 residues. CDR3 bases: TGTGCCAGCAGTGAAGCCGGGACAGGGGGCTGGGATGAGCAGTTCTTC. Translating it yields CASSEAGTGGWDEQFF.

The chain joins TRBV4-1 to TRBJ2-1; 7 bases fit TRBD2. CDR1 and CDR2 (germline): MGHRA, YSYEKL. Trimming cost V 8 bases and J 4 bases; bases outside gene matches: 17. This CDR3 spans 17 amino acids. The CDR3 loop is CASAILTSPKKYNEQFF. As DNA, the CDR3 is TGCGCCAGCGCGATTCTGACTAGCCCTAAAAAATACAATGAGCAGTTCTTC.

The V and J genes are TRBV5-1 and TRBJ2-7, with 10 nucleotides matching TRBD1. V lost 4 bases, J lost 1 base, and 5 bases stayed unmatched. The CDR3 spans 15 residues. CDR1 is SGHRS and CDR2 is YFSETQ in the germline V gene. CDR3 region: CASSKGQGISYEQYF. CDR3 bases: TGCGCCAGCAGCAAGGGACAGGGGATATCCTACGAGCAGTACTTC.

The rearrangement joins TRBV9 to TRBJ2-2; TRBD1 agrees at 8 bases. V lost 1 base and J lost 5; bases outside the gene matches: 4. This CDR3 is built from 15 residues. The V gene's germline CDR1 is SGDLS and CDR2 YYNGEE. The CDR3 region has the DNA TGTGCCAGCAGCGTACAGGGGGCGCGAACCGGGGAGCTGTTTTTT. Its translation is CASSVQGARTGELFF.

This chain joins TRBV6-5 and TRBJ1-5; D unclear. Between the trimmed V and J ends, which lost 4 bases and 7 bases, there was a span of 20 bases. Looked up from germline, CDR1 is MNHEY and CDR2 is SVGAGI. The CDR3 covers 16 residues. CDR3 bases: TGTGCCAGCAGTTTATGGGCTACCCCCGCGGGACAGCCCCAGCATTTT. It yields the protein CASSLWATPAGQPQHF.

The sample holds a few counts of this clone. V usage is TRBV11-2 and J usage is TRBJ2-7, with a weak D call TRBD1 (6 bases). The CDR3 is 12 residues long. Germline loops: CDR1 SGHAT, CDR2 FQNNGV. V was cut by 3 bases and J by 4 bases, with 7 bases left in between. This CDR3 is CASSFQGYEQYV. The CDR3 DNA is TGTGCCAGCAGCTTTCAGGGGTACGAGCAGTACGTC.

CDR3 nucleotide sequence: TGTGGAACGGGTACGGGAGCCAGCGAGCAGTTCTTC. It specifies CGTGTGASEQFF. The V call is TRBV19, the J call TRBJ2-1, with D possibly matching TRBD2 (6 bases). Per the germline V gene, CDR1 is LNHDA and CDR2 is SQIVND (reference sequence). The CDR3 contains 12 residues.

This clone was observed a handful of times. This chain uses TRBV18 with TRBJ2-7; 12 bases agree with TRBD1. The CDR3 spans 16 residues. Per the germline V gene, CDR1 is KGHSH and CDR2 is LQKENI. Germline trimming cut 3 bases from V and 6 bases from J; bases unmatched to any gene: 9. The CDR3 loop is CASSPYQGQGAREQYF. The CDR3 DNA is TGTGCCAGCTCACCCTATCAGGGACAGGGGGCTCGCGAGCAGTACTTC.

The CDR3, as DNA: TGTGCCAGCAGGGACGGACAGCGCACAGATACGCAGTATTTT. This translates into CASRDGQRTDTQYF. The rearrangement joins TRBV5-6 to TRBJ2-3; tentative D call: TRBD1 (6 bases). The CDR3 is made up of 14 amino acids. V was cut by 5 bases and J by 1 base, with 11 bases left in between. Germline V gene sequence: CDR1 SGHDT, CDR2 YYEEEE.

The CDR3 loop reads CASSQQGQGTEAFF. The CDR3 coding sequence is TGTGCCAGCAGTCAACAGGGGCAGGGAACTGAAGCTTTCTTT. The chain carries TRBV2 and TRBJ1-1; 7 bases agree with TRBD1. Looked up from germline, CDR1 is SNHLY and CDR2 is FYNNEI. The CDR3 runs 14 residues. V lost 5 bases and J lost 5; bases outside the gene matches: 8.

The chain carries TRBV9 and TRBJ1-4, with unresolved D. This CDR3 region has 14 residues. The V end was cut by 4 bases, the J end by 3 bases, with 10 bases between. CDR1 is SGDLS and CDR2 is YYNGEE in the germline V gene. The CDR3 sequence is CASSPRGANEKLFF. In nucleotides, the CDR3 is TGTGCCAGCAGCCCCCGGGGTGCTAATGAAAAACTGTTTTTT.

The chain's CDR3 is CASNPGGAVGNQPQHF. In DNA form, the CDR3 reads TGTGCCAGCAACCCGGGGGGGGCAGTCGGCAATCAGCCCCAGCATTTT. This sequence joins TRBV2 and TRBJ1-5; a possible D gene is TRBD1 (6 bases). CDR1 is SNHLY and CDR2 is FYNNEI in the germline V gene. V lost 7 bases and J 2 bases, leaving 18 bases between the germline ends. This CDR3 is built from 16 residues.

This chain joins TRBV25-1 and TRBJ2-7; 9 nucleotides agree with TRBD2. The CDR3 consists of 17 residues. The V segment lost 4 bases and the J segment 4 bases; nucleotides outside the gene matches: 14. Germline V lookup: CDR1 MGHDK, CDR2 SYGVNS. CDR3 nucleotides: TGTGCCAGCAGTGCTCCCGCTCCGGCGGGAGGGCGGTACGAGCAGTACTTC. Amino acid sequence: CASSAPAPAGGRYEQYF.

This clone was seen only a few times. V is TRBV7-8 and J is TRBJ2-1; 11 positions agree with TRBD1. V trimming: 3 bases; J trimming: 4 bases; junction bases outside the gene matches: 8. The CDR3 has 17 residues. Germline V gene lookup returns CDR1 SGHVS and CDR2 FQNEAQ. The CDR3 DNA reads as TGTGCCAGCAGCTTCCTAACCGGGACAGGGGGATACAATGAGCAGTTCTTC. Protein product: CASSFLTGTGGYNEQFF.

The rearrangement uses TRBV2 and TRBJ1-1; TRBD1 might be the D (5 bases). V was cut by 9 bases and J by 7 bases, with 21 bases left in between. CDR1 SNHLY and CDR2 FYNNEI come from the germline V gene. CDR3 size: 14 residues. The CDR3 DNA is TGTGCCAGAGGCTTGACGGGGCGCGGGGATGAAGCTTTCTTT. Translated: CARGLTGRGDEAFF.